Listed below are T cell receptor beta chains from one sample, sequenced in a study of control samples from healthy donors and cancer patients. Clones were sequenced by immunoSEQ multiplex PCR, and TCRdb holds only the in-frame ones, with some missing. The data show more than 65,000 clones, with around four fifths seen just once and roughly 15% held by the top ten. Sequenced: blood. The source of these receptors is a man aged 45 to 65 in good health. Both conserved end residues are part of each CDR3. The order of the fields is J gene, V gene, clone size, D gene, CDR3 DNA, CDR3 protein. A D gene is named only where the DNA matches it firmly. Clone size is not always given. Where it is, it says once, few, many or a class for expanded clones.

J: TRBJ1-4
V: TRBV10-3
size: NA
D: NA
DNA: TGTGCCATCAGAAGCGGGACAACTAATGAAAAACTGTTTTTT
CDR3: CAIRSGTTNEKLFF

J: TRBJ1-1
V: TRBV30
size: NA
D: NA
DNA: TGTGCCTGGAGCCAGGGAATGAACACTGAAGCTTTCTTT
CDR3: CAWSQGMNTEAFF

J: TRBJ2-7
V: TRBV12-3/TRBV12-4
size: NA
D: NA
DNA: TGTGCCAGCAGTCTAACCCACGAGCAGTACTTC
CDR3: CASSLTHEQYF

J: TRBJ2-1
V: TRBV27
size: NA
D: TRBD1
DNA: TGTGCCAGCAGTTCGGGACAGGGGGCCAATGAGCAGTTCTTC
CDR3: CASSSGQGANEQFF

J: TRBJ2-1
V: TRBV9
size: NA
D: TRBD2
DNA: TGTGCCAGCAGCGTTGGGCTAGCGGGAGAGGGTGAGCAGTTCTTC
CDR3: CASSVGLAGEGEQFF

J: TRBJ2-3
V: TRBV15
size: NA
D: NA
DNA: TGTGCCACCAGCCCAAGAAGGGGTAGCGTCACAGATACGCAGTATTTT
CDR3: CATSPRRGSVTDTQYF

J: TRBJ2-7
V: TRBV7-9
size: once
D: TRBD2
DNA: TGTGCCAGCAGCTCGGCGGGAGGGCCCTCGTACTACGAGCAGTACTTC
CDR3: CASSSAGGPSYYEQYF

J: TRBJ1-2
V: TRBV9
size: NA
D: NA
DNA: TGTGCCAGCAGCCAAGGGACAAGCTATGGCTACACCTTC
CDR3: CASSQGTSYGYTF

J: TRBJ2-6
V: TRBV7-2
size: NA
D: TRBD2
DNA: TGTGCCAGCAGCTTAGCGGGAGGGGCCGGGGCCAACGTCCTGACTTTC
CDR3: CASSLAGGAGANVLTF

J: TRBJ1-1
V: TRBV19
size: NA
D: TRBD1
DNA: TGTGCCAGTAGTATCGCAGGGGGTGGCACTGAAGCTTTCTTT
CDR3: CASSIAGGGTEAFF

J: TRBJ1-2
V: TRBV19
size: NA
D: NA
DNA: TGTGCCAGTAGTATCCAGACAGCTAACTATGGCTACACCTTC
CDR3: CASSIQTANYGYTF

J: TRBJ1-5
V: TRBV28
size: NA
D: NA
DNA: TGTGCCAGCAGTTTTCCCCAGGGAGGAAATCAGCCCCAGCATTTT
CDR3: CASSFPQGGNQPQHF

J: TRBJ1-2
V: TRBV4-2
size: NA
D: TRBD1
DNA: TGTGCCAGCAGCCAAGTTGTGAGGGACAGTAGGGATGGCTACACCTTC
CDR3: CASSQVVRDSRDGYTF

J: TRBJ2-3
V: TRBV28
size: once
D: TRBD2
DNA: TGTGCCAGCGGTAGCGGGAGTCCCACAGATACGCAGTATTTT
CDR3: CASGSGSPTDTQYF

J: TRBJ2-2
V: TRBV29-1
size: NA
D: NA
DNA: TGCAGCGTTGAAGGACCTAACACCGGGGAGCTGTTTTTT
CDR3: CSVEGPNTGELFF

J: TRBJ2-2
V: TRBV5-4
size: NA
D: NA
DNA: TGTGCCAGCAGCTTGAGGAGGTCGAACACCGGGGAGCTGTTTTTT
CDR3: CASSLRRSNTGELFF

J: TRBJ1-4
V: TRBV6-6
size: NA
D: NA
DNA: TGTGCCAGCAGCGGCAGGGGTTTTGAAAAACTGTTTTTT
CDR3: CASSGRGFEKLFF

J: TRBJ2-1
V: TRBV30
size: NA
D: NA
DNA: TGTGCCTGGAGTTGGGGGGCTCGCCACAATGAGCAGTTCTTC
CDR3: CAWSWGARHNEQFF

J: TRBJ1-1
V: TRBV4-1
size: NA
D: TRBD1
DNA: TGCGCCAGCAGGATGGACAGGGGGGGTTCGAGCACTGAAGCTTTCTTT
CDR3: CASRMDRGGSSTEAFF

J: TRBJ2-5
V: TRBV11-2
size: NA
D: TRBD2
DNA: TGTGCCAGCAGTTTCCCAGGACTAGCGGGAGGCCGGGACCAGTACTTC
CDR3: CASSFPGLAGGRDQYF

J: TRBJ2-1
V: TRBV29-1
size: once
D: TRBD1
DNA: TGCAGCGTTTTAAACCGGGACAGGGGGTACAATGAGCAGTTCTTC
CDR3: CSVLNRDRGYNEQFF

J: TRBJ1-1
V: TRBV16
size: NA
D: TRBD1
DNA: TGTGCCAGCAGCCGGGGACAGGCGAACACTGAAGCTTTCTTT
CDR3: CASSRGQANTEAFF

J: TRBJ2-1
V: TRBV9
size: NA
D: TRBD2
DNA: TGTGCCAGCAGCCCCCGGTCGGGAGTTCGGGAGGGCAATGAGCAGTTCTTC
CDR3: CASSPRSGVREGNEQFF

J: TRBJ1-1
V: TRBV27
size: NA
D: NA
DNA: TGTGCCAGCAGCCCTCAGTGGGTTGCTGAAGCTTTCTTT
CDR3: CASSPQWVAEAFF

J: TRBJ2-1
V: TRBV11-3
size: NA
D: TRBD2
DNA: TGTGCCAGCAGCGCCGCCGGGACTAGCGGGAGTAGCTCCTACAATGAGCAGTTCTTC
CDR3: CASSAAGTSGSSSYNEQFF